This entry concerns a single TCR beta chain. With 4 bases removed from V and 4 bases from J, the gap between germline ends came to 13 bases. This CDR3 region has 14 residues. Germline assignment: CDR1 SGHDN and CDR2 FVKESK. Sequenced by immunoSEQ multiplex PCR; TCRdb stores in-frame clones only, minus some. This sample has 2.5 million or so clones, with roughly nine tenths found just once. The data were obtained in a study of shared clonotypes between healthy human individuals. The receptor comes from a man aged 18-30 years in good health. The chain joins TRBV14 to TRBJ1-1; D perhaps matches TRBD1 (6 bases). Sequenced sample: naive CD4+ T cells sorted from blood. The subset was: CD45RA+ positively selected. The CDR3: CASSLKLRGTEAFF. The CDR3 DNA sequence: TGTGCCAGCAGCCTCAAGCTCAGGGGCACTGAAGCTTTCTTT.